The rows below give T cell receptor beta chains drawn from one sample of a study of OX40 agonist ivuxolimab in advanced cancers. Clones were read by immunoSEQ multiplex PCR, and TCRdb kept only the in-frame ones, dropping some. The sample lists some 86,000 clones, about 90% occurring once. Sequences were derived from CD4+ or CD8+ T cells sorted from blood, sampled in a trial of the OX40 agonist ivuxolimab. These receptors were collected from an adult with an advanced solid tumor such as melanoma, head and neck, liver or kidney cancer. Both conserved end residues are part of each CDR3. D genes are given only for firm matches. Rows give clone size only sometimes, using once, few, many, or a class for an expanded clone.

CDR3 DNA: TGTGCCAGTACGCCACGGGGGTTGGTAGGCTACACCTTC; CDR3 protein: CASTPRGLVGYTF; clone size: once; CDR3 length: 13; V gene: TRBV19; J gene: TRBJ1-2; D gene: -
CDR3 DNA: TGTGCCAGCAGTTACATGGGAAACACTGAAGCTTTCTTT; CDR3 protein: CASSYMGNTEAFF; clone size: -; CDR3 length: 13; V gene: TRBV6-5; J gene: TRBJ1-1; D gene: -
CDR3 DNA: TGTGCCATCAGTGAAAGACAGGGTGCTGGCTACACCTTC; CDR3 protein: CAISERQGAGYTF; clone size: -; CDR3 length: 13; V gene: TRBV10-3; J gene: TRBJ1-2; D gene: TRBD1
CDR3 DNA: TGCAGCGCCGGGGACAGGGGAGAGACCCAGTACTTC; CDR3 protein: CSAGDRGETQYF; clone size: -; CDR3 length: 12; V gene: TRBV29-1; J gene: TRBJ2-5; D gene: TRBD1
CDR3 DNA: TGTGCCAGTAGCCCCCAGTCAGCACAAGAGACCCAGTACTTC; CDR3 protein: CASSPQSAQETQYF; clone size: -; CDR3 length: 14; V gene: TRBV19; J gene: TRBJ2-5; D gene: -
CDR3 DNA: TGTGCCAGCAGCCAAGGAGCGGCCCCAGATACGCAGTATTTT; CDR3 protein: CASSQGAAPDTQYF; clone size: once; CDR3 length: 14; V gene: TRBV6-5; J gene: TRBJ2-3; D gene: -
CDR3 DNA: TGTGCCAGCTCACCACCGCGCGTGACTAATGAAAAACTGTTTTTT; CDR3 protein: CASSPPRVTNEKLFF; clone size: -; CDR3 length: 15; V gene: TRBV18; J gene: TRBJ1-4; D gene: -
CDR3 DNA: TGTGCCAGCAGTGCGGGGACAGGGGCAACCTACGAGCAGTACTTC; CDR3 protein: CASSAGTGATYEQYF; clone size: -; CDR3 length: 15; V gene: TRBV6-1; J gene: TRBJ2-7; D gene: TRBD1
CDR3 DNA: TGTGCCAGCAGTGAAGGGGAGACCCAGTACTTC; CDR3 protein: CASSEGETQYF; clone size: -; CDR3 length: 11; V gene: TRBV2; J gene: TRBJ2-5; D gene: -
CDR3 DNA: TGTGCCAGCTCCCAACTGGACAGGCAAGAGACCCAGTACTTC; CDR3 protein: CASSQLDRQETQYF; clone size: -; CDR3 length: 14; V gene: TRBV18; J gene: TRBJ2-5; D gene: TRBD1
CDR3 DNA: TGTGCCAGTAGTATTCGAGCGACCTACGAGCAGTACTTC; CDR3 protein: CASSIRATYEQYF; clone size: -; CDR3 length: 13; V gene: TRBV19; J gene: TRBJ2-7; D gene: -
CDR3 DNA: TGTGCTAGCAGCTTAAACCCAGGGACAGCTGGCGGGGAGCTGTTTTTT; CDR3 protein: CASSLNPGTAGGELFF; clone size: -; CDR3 length: 16; V gene: TRBV7-7; J gene: TRBJ2-2; D gene: TRBD1
CDR3 DNA: TGTGCCAGCAGCTTAACAAGCGCAGATACGCAGTATTTT; CDR3 protein: CASSLTSADTQYF; clone size: -; CDR3 length: 13; V gene: TRBV7-3; J gene: TRBJ2-3; D gene: -
CDR3 DNA: TGTGCCAGCTCACCTGTCGGGGGCGACACCATATATTTT; CDR3 protein: CASSPVGGDTIYF; clone size: -; CDR3 length: 13; V gene: TRBV18; J gene: TRBJ1-3; D gene: -
CDR3 DNA: TGTGCCAGTAGTACTGCAGGGAGCAATCAGCCCCAGCATTTT; CDR3 protein: CASSTAGSNQPQHF; clone size: -; CDR3 length: 14; V gene: TRBV19; J gene: TRBJ1-5; D gene: -
CDR3 DNA: TGCGCCAGTGGGCAGTCTCTCACAGATACGCAGTATTTT; CDR3 protein: CASGQSLTDTQYF; clone size: -; CDR3 length: 13; V gene: TRBV5-1; J gene: TRBJ2-3; D gene: -
CDR3 DNA: TGTGCCTGGAGACCCCTAAGCGGGAGGCTACCCGAGCAGTACTTC; CDR3 protein: CAWRPLSGRLPEQYF; clone size: once; CDR3 length: 15; V gene: TRBV30; J gene: TRBJ2-7; D gene: TRBD2
CDR3 DNA: TGTGCCAGTAGTATCCCGGTGGGCGGGGTCACTGAAGCTTTCTTT; CDR3 protein: CASSIPVGGVTEAFF; clone size: -; CDR3 length: 15; V gene: TRBV19; J gene: TRBJ1-1; D gene: -
CDR3 DNA: TGTGCCACCAGCAGAGATGAGGGGAAAAGCACAGATACGCAGTATTTT; CDR3 protein: CATSRDEGKSTDTQYF; clone size: once; CDR3 length: 16; V gene: TRBV15; J gene: TRBJ2-3; D gene: -
CDR3 DNA: TGCGCCAGCAGTCTAATTTGGGGAGGTAATCAGCCCCAGCATTTT; CDR3 protein: CASSLIWGGNQPQHF; clone size: -; CDR3 length: 15; V gene: TRBV23-1; J gene: TRBJ1-5; D gene: -
CDR3 DNA: TGTGCCAGCAGCAAAGCGGTTCCCAGCGGCCATCCTGGCAATGAGCAGTTCTTC; CDR3 protein: CASSKAVPSGHPGNEQFF; clone size: -; CDR3 length: 18; V gene: TRBV21-1; J gene: TRBJ2-1; D gene: -
CDR3 DNA: TGTGCCAGCAGTTCCCCAAGGGGTGTAAAACTGTTTTTT; CDR3 protein: CASSSPRGVKLFF; clone size: -; CDR3 length: 13; V gene: TRBV28; J gene: TRBJ1-4; D gene: -